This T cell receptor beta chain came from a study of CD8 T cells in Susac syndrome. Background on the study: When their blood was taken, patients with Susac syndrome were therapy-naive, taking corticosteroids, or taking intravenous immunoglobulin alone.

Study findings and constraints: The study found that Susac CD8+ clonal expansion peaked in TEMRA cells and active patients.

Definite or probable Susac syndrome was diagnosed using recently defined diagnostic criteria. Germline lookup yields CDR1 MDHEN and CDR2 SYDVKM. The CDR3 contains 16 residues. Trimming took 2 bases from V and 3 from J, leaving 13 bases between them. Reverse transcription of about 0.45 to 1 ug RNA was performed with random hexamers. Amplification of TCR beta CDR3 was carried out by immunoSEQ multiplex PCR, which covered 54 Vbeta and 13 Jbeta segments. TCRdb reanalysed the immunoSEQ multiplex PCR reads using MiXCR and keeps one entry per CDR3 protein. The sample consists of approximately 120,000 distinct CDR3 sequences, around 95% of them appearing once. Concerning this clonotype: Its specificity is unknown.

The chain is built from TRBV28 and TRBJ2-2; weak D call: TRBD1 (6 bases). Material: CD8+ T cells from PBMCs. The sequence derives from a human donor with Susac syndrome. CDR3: CASSLRTAAHTGELFF. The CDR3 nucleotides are TGTGCCAGCAGTTTAAGGACAGCAGCTCACACCGGGGAGCTGTTTTTT.